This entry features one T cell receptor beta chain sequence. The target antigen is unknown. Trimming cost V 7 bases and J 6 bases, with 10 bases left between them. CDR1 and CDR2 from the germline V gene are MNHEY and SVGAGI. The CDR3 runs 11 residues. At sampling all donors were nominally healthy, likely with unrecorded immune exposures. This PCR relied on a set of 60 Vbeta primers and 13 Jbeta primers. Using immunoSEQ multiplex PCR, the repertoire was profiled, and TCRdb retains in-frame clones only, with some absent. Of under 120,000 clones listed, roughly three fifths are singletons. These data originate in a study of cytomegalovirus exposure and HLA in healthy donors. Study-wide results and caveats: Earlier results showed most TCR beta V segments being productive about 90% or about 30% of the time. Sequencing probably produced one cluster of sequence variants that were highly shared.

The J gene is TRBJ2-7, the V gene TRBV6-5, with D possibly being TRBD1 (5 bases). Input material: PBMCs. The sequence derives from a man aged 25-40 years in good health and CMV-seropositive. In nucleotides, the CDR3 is TGTGCCAGCATCAAGGGGTTCGAGCAGTACTTC. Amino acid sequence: CASIKGFEQYF.